These T cell receptor beta chains were read from a single sample in a study of neurological immune-mediated disorders. From the 5' RACE reads, TCRdb called clonotypes with MiXCR, one entry per CDR3 protein. The sample has under 70,000 distinct CDR3 sequences, 3% to 4.5% seen once. The sample taken for sequencing was PBMCs. All receptors come from a woman aged 25 to 39 with multiple sclerosis. The CDR3 runs from the conserved cysteine through the conserved F or W. The D gene is left open where the match is weak. Where a row states a size, it is once, few, many or the class of an expanded clone; other rows omit it.

V	D	J	size	CDR3	DNA
TRBV4-1	TRBD1	TRBJ2-7	many	CASSQEKDRGYEQYF	TGCGCCAGCAGCCAAGAGAAAGACAGGGGTTACGAGCAGTACTTC
TRBV5-6	TRBD1	TRBJ2-2	many	CASSWGTANTGELFF	TGTGCCAGCAGCTGGGGGACAGCGAACACCGGGGAGCTGTTTTTT
TRBV27	NA	TRBJ1-5	many	CASRAGVTDQPQNF	TGTGCCAGCAGGGCCGGCGTCACGGATCAGCCCCAGAATTTT
TRBV7-9	NA	TRBJ2-5	many	CASSAGAGTQYF	TGTGCCAGCAGCGCGGGGGCTGGGACCCAGTACTTC
TRBV6-2/TRBV6-3	NA	TRBJ2-2	few	CASSSDRMITGELFF	TGTGCCAGCAGTAGTGACAGGATGATAACCGGGGAGCTGTTTTTT
TRBV12-3/TRBV12-4	NA	TRBJ1-1	many	CASSFTSTEAFF	TGTGCCAGCAGTTTTACGAGCACTGAAGCTTTCTTT
TRBV12-3/TRBV12-4	NA	TRBJ1-3	many	CASSFGRGVSSSGNTIYF	TGTGCCAGCAGTTTCGGTAGAGGTGTCTCAAGCTCTGGAAACACCATATATTTT
TRBV7-2	NA	TRBJ2-3	many	CASRRESGTDTQYF	TGTGCCAGCAGGAGGGAAAGTGGCACAGATACGCAGTATTTT
TRBV11-2	NA	TRBJ2-5	many	CASSLGSPGETQYF	TGTGCCAGCAGCTTAGGGTCCCCCGGGGAGACCCAGTACTTC
TRBV9	TRBD2	TRBJ2-3	many	CASSVGSSGTLNTQYF	TGTGCCAGCAGCGTAGGAAGTAGCGGGACTCTGAATACGCAGTATTTT
TRBV5-1	NA	TRBJ1-4	many	CASSLRGEKLFF	TGCGCCAGCAGCTTGCGGGGAGAAAAACTGTTTTTT
TRBV6-2/TRBV6-3	NA	TRBJ2-3	many	CASSYTSARSTDTQYF	TGTGCCAGCAGTTACACCTCAGCGAGATCCACAGATACGCAGTATTTT
TRBV9	TRBD1	TRBJ2-3	many	CASSARTGADTQYF	TGTGCCAGCAGCGCCAGGACAGGGGCAGATACGCAGTATTTT
TRBV10-3	NA	TRBJ1-2	many	CAITGSRANYGYTF	TGTGCCATCACCGGCAGCCGAGCTAACTATGGCTACACCTTC
TRBV10-3	TRBD1	TRBJ2-1	many	CATKDGQAFYNEQFF	TGTGCCACGAAGGACGGACAGGCTTTCTACAATGAGCAGTTCTTC
TRBV20-1	NA	TRBJ2-2	many	CSAPTETGELFF	TGCAGTGCTCCGACAGAAACCGGGGAGCTGTTTTTT
TRBV5-1	NA	TRBJ1-4	many	CASSRGSSEKLFF	TGCGCCAGCAGCAGGGGCTCGTCAGAAAAACTGTTTTTT
TRBV20-1	NA	TRBJ1-6	many	CSAPDRNYNSPLHF	TGCAGTGCCCCGGACAGAAACTATAATTCACCCCTCCACTTT
TRBV20-1	NA	TRBJ1-6	many	CSARAELYNSPLHF	TGCAGTGCTAGAGCAGAGCTCTATAATTCACCCCTCCACTTT
TRBV9	NA	TRBJ1-1	many	CASSARGPNTEAFF	TGTGCCAGCAGTGCACGGGGGCCCAACACTGAAGCTTTCTTT
TRBV7-6	TRBD2	TRBJ2-3	NA	CASSLAREGSDTQYF	TGTGCCAGCAGCTTAGCCAGGGAGGGTTCAGATACGCAGTATTTT
TRBV7-8	NA	TRBJ1-5	many	CASSLGKGGNQPQHF	TGTGCCAGCAGCTTAGGAAAGGGGGGAAATCAGCCCCAGCATTTT
TRBV5-1	NA	TRBJ2-2	many	CASSLVVAMAGELFF	TGCGCCAGCAGCTTGGTGGTAGCGATGGCCGGGGAGCTGTTTTTT
TRBV7-8	NA	TRBJ1-2	many	CASSSDGTRHGYTF	TGTGCCAGCAGCTCAGACGGGACAAGGCATGGCTACACCTTC
TRBV20-1	NA	TRBJ2-7	many	CSASIKMDYEQYF	TGCAGTGCTAGCATCAAAATGGATTACGAGCAGTACTTC
TRBV11-1	NA	TRBJ2-7	many	CASSLGVSEQYF	TGTGCCAGCAGCTTAGGGGTCAGCGAGCAGTACTTC
TRBV12-3/TRBV12-4	TRBD1	TRBJ1-5	many	CASSPRQGRNQPQHF	TGTGCCAGCAGTCCCCGACAGGGTCGCAATCAGCCCCAGCATTTT
TRBV10-2	TRBD1	TRBJ1-5	many	CASSPGQGGSQPQHF	TGCGCCAGCAGCCCTGGACAGGGTGGGAGTCAGCCCCAGCATTTT
TRBV12-3/TRBV12-4	TRBD1	TRBJ2-7	many	CASSWTGGASYEQYF	TGTGCCAGCAGTTGGACAGGGGGCGCTTCCTACGAGCAGTACTTC
TRBV14	NA	TRBJ2-5	NA	CASSPRRDQETQYF	TGTGCCAGCAGCCCAAGGCGGGACCAAGAGACCCAGTACTTC
TRBV28	TRBD1	TRBJ2-5	many	CASSLDRGWGETQYF	TGTGCCAGCAGCCTTGACAGGGGATGGGGAGAGACCCAGTACTTC
TRBV5-1	TRBD1	TRBJ1-2	many	CASSPFAGDRDGYTF	TGCGCCAGCAGCCCCTTCGCGGGGGACAGGGATGGCTACACCTTC
TRBV5-1	NA	TRBJ1-5	many	CASSLGENQPQHF	TGCGCCAGCAGCTTGGGGGAGAATCAGCCCCAGCATTTT
TRBV25-1	NA	TRBJ1-3	NA	CASSGDISSGNTIYF	TGTGCCAGCAGTGGGGACATTTCCTCTGGAAACACCATATATTTT
TRBV6-2/TRBV6-3	NA	TRBJ2-3	many	CASSYVTDTQYF	TGTGCCAGCAGTTACGTCACAGATACGCAGTATTTT
TRBV20-1	NA	TRBJ2-1	many	CSAIVGGVGFF	TGCAGTGCTATAGTTGGCGGGGTGGGGTTCTTC
TRBV28	TRBD2	TRBJ2-1	many	CASSLGSGLGSSNEQFF	TGTGCCAGCAGTCTGGGGTCGGGACTAGGGTCGTCCAATGAGCAGTTCTTC
TRBV5-1	NA	TRBJ1-1	many	CASSLGTSNTEAFF	TGCGCCAGCAGCTTGGGGACATCTAACACTGAAGCTTTCTTT
TRBV4-1	TRBD1	TRBJ1-6	many	CASSPGQGPRVGSSPLHF	TGCGCCAGCAGTCCGGGACAGGGGCCGCGGGTAGGAAGTTCACCCCTCCACTTT
TRBV5-1	TRBD2	TRBJ2-4	many	CASSLTSGSLIQYF	TGCGCCAGCAGCTTGACTAGCGGGTCCCTCATTCAGTACTTC
TRBV10-3	NA	TRBJ1-1	many	CAISPASGDTEAFF	TGTGCCATCAGCCCGGCAAGTGGGGACACTGAAGCTTTCTTT
TRBV12-3/TRBV12-4	NA	TRBJ2-1	many	CASKQSYEQFF	TGTGCCAGCAAACAGAGCTATGAGCAGTTCTTC
TRBV2	NA	TRBJ2-2	many	CASRLTLNTGELFF	TGTGCCAGCAGGCTCACTTTGAACACCGGGGAGCTGTTTTTT
TRBV5-1	TRBD1	TRBJ2-1	many	CASSPDRGRYNEQFF	TGCGCCAGCAGCCCCGACAGGGGTCGGTACAATGAGCAGTTCTTC
TRBV20-1	NA	TRBJ2-7	many	CSARDHWRSTGEQYF	TGCAGTGCTAGAGACCACTGGCGGTCCACGGGCGAGCAGTACTTC
TRBV5-5	TRBD1	TRBJ1-5	NA	CASSPGQGAPFQPQNF	TGTGCCAGCAGCCCTGGACAGGGGGCACCCTTTCAGCCCCAGAATTTT
TRBV5-1	TRBD2	TRBJ2-5	many	CASSPGLLAGLQETQYF	TGCGCCAGCAGCCCCGGACTGCTAGCGGGCCTCCAAGAGACCCAGTACTTC
TRBV10-2	NA	TRBJ1-6	many	CASRDRSSYNSPLHF	TGCGCCAGCCGAGACCGGAGCTCCTATAATTCACCCCTCCACTTT
TRBV7-2	TRBD1	TRBJ1-3	many	CASSSTGFGNTIYF	TGTGCCAGCAGCTCGACAGGGTTCGGAAACACCATATATTTT
TRBV10-3	NA	TRBJ2-3	few	CAISESAGSGTQYF	TGTGCCATCAGTGAGTCTGCAGGGTCGGGTACGCAGTATTTT
TRBV7-3	TRBD1	TRBJ1-1	few	CASSLTDRGEAFF	TGTGCCAGCAGCTTAACAGACAGGGGTGAAGCTTTCTTT
TRBV7-7	NA	TRBJ2-5	many	CASGPTGQPLETQYF	TGTGCTAGCGGCCCCACCGGCCAGCCCCTGGAGACCCAGTACTTC
TRBV4-3	TRBD2	TRBJ2-1	many	CASSQEQGLAAYNEQFF	TGCGCCAGCAGCCAAGAGCAGGGACTAGCGGCCTACAATGAGCAGTTCTTC
TRBV12-3/TRBV12-4	TRBD2	TRBJ2-7	many	CASSQIAGGEQYF	TGTGCCAGCAGTCAAATAGCGGGAGGCGAGCAGTACTTC
TRBV9	NA	TRBJ1-6	many	CASSVGGDNSPLNF	TGTGCCAGCAGCGTAGGAGGGGATAATTCACCCCTCAACTTT
TRBV7-6	TRBD2	TRBJ2-7	many	CASSLTSGGARSYEQYF	TGTGCCAGCAGCCTCACTAGCGGGGGGGCCCGCTCCTACGAGCAGTACTTC
TRBV3-1	TRBD2	TRBJ2-7	many	CASSQGLPTGEQYF	TGTGCCAGCAGCCAGGGACTACCTACAGGAGAGCAGTACTTC
TRBV10-1	TRBD2	TRBJ2-2	many	CASGTSNTGELFF	TGCGCCAGCGGGACTAGCAACACCGGGGAGCTGTTTTTT
TRBV20-1	NA	TRBJ1-5	NA	CSALSPKGNQPQNF	TGCAGTGCTTTATCGCCAAAAGGGAATCAGCCCCAGAATTTT